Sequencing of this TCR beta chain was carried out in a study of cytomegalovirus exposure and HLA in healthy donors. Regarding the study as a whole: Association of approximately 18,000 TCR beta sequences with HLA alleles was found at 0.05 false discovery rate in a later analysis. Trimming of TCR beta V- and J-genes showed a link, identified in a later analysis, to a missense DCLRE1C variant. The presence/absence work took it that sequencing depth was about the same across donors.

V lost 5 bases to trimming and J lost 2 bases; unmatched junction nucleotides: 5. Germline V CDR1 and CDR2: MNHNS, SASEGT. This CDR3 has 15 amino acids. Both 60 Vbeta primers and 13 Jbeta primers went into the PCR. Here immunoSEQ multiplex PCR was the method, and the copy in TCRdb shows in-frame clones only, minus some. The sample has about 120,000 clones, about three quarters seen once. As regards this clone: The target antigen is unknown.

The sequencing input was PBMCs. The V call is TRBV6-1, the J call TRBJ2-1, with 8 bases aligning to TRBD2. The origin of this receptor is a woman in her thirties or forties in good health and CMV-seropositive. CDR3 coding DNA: TGTGCCAGCAGTTTCGGACTAGCTGCCTACAATGAGCAGTTCTTC. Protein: CASSFGLAAYNEQFF.